This T cell receptor beta chain was obtained from a study of T cells in Graves' hyperthyroidism and ophthalmopathy (dated by TCRdb to about 2019). About the study as a whole: Peripheral blood samples were taken at initial diagnosis, before any treatment was given. Whether ophthalmopathy could be predicted prospectively was tested in an independent validation cohort made up of under 20 hyperthyroidism patients plus 17 patients who later progressed to ophthalmopathy. For training and testing, the 100 or so patients in the discovery cohort were randomly divided in a 7:3 ratio. After blood sampling, hyperthyroidism patients were treated with methimazole at a starting dose of 30 mg daily, and ophthalmopathy patients were treated with high-dose intravenous methylprednisolone. To identify TCR V-J signatures that set the groups apart, the researchers used a discovery cohort of about a hundred patients, made up of approximately 43 with Graves' ophthalmopathy and about 60 with stable Graves' hyperthyroidism. The paper reports TCR Vbeta CDR3 sequencing of approximately 140 peripheral blood samples: approximately 41 ophthalmopathy, under 85 hyperthyroidism and around 17 progressor patients. The study also compared thyroid tissue and blood T-cell repertoires from more than 5 Graves' hyperthyroidism patients. General conclusions and limits of the study: Ophthalmopathy was separated from stable hyperthyroidism by a 13 V-J signature model, with approximately 86% sensitivity and approximately 81% specificity obtained in cross-validation and 80%/75% obtained in testing. Most expanded thyroid clonotypes (frequency above 0.001) were also found in blood, which suggests that blood repertoires may mirror thyroid immune responses. Sample size was not statistically predetermined, and blinding of investigators to group allocation was not performed. During validation, the model predicted progression to ophthalmopathy a median of about 6.5 months ahead of onset, with almost 71% sensitivity and 72% to 80% specificity.

This clonotype was found many times. No antigen is known for it. No base qualities exist here, and no much larger clone lies one base off it. The CDR3 numbers 20 residues from cysteine through phenylalanine. Only the CDR3 portion is preserved as DNA: 60 bases, with reading frame beginning at the first base. Via the germline V gene, CDR1 is MNHEY and CDR2 SVGAGI. V and J are trimmed by 0 bases and 2 bases, and the gene matches miss 13 bases of the junction. In the ophthalmopathy patients, disease was moderately to severely active, with a Clinical Activity Score of 3 or more, a NOSPECS grade of 4 or more, and a duration of less than 3 months. Exclusion was applied to patients with uncontrolled infections, other autoimmune diseases, pregnancy or lactation. Clinical symptoms, serum thyroxine and TRAb, thyroid ultrasound, and orbital computed tomography formed the basis for the diagnoses. Ficoll-Paque density gradient centrifugation was used to isolate PBMCs from about 9 ml of fresh peripheral blood. Total RNA was extracted with Trizol reagent, and quality was checked on an Agilent 2100 Bioanalyzer.

TCR beta CDR3 regions were amplified from RNA transcripts. A first-round RT-PCR of the TCR CDR3 used the HTBI primer set with the Qiagen OneStep RT-PCR kit. Libraries were constructed in a second round of multiplex PCR, after which size selection and purification were carried out. Paired-end sequencing of the libraries was performed with 100 bp reads on an Illumina HiSeq2000. The original pipeline was this. SOAPnuke was used to process the raw data, removing reads that contained adapters or uncalled bases, had a mean Phred below 15, or lacked an exact match to the constant primer or identifier. High-quality paired reads were merged with COPE v1.2.5, and unique nucleotide sequences were defined as clonotypes. MiTCR v1.1 was used to align clonotypes to the IMGT TRBV, TRBD and TRBJ reference segments. Only V-J combinations with frequency above 0.0001, covering about 99% of repertoires, were analysed. The TCS score was defined as the ratio of F50 (clonal expansion) to E x V (chaos), calculated using BLOSUM62-based TCRdist between CDR3 peptides within each V-J. Welch's t-statistics and random forest reduced around 520 V-J features to some 14, which were used in a naive Bayes classifier (R e1071). The raw public data were reprocessed by TCRdb itself: fastp quality trimming at Q25, MiXCR clonotype calling, in-frame beta chains only. For every CDR3 protein sequence, its rows merge into one entry that carries the most common genes and DNA. The V and J calls reflect TCRdb's pipeline rather than the authors' work. For this sample the table gives roughly 240,000 distinct CDR3 sequences, of which roughly 15% were detected only once. The ten largest clones take up around 28% of the sample.

This TCR was recovered from a young woman with Graves' ophthalmopathy. The rearrangement joined TRBV6-5 to TRBJ2-3; 11 nucleotides in the junction match TRBD2. Sequencing was performed on blood. The CDR3 is CASSYSRPSGGPRYTDTQYF. The base sequence is TGTGCCAGCAGTTACTCGAGACCTAGCGGGGGGCCACGTTACACAGATACGCAGTATTTT.